Presented here are 8 T cell receptor beta chains from one specimen sequenced in a study of cytomegalovirus exposure and HLA in healthy donors. In the PCR, 60 Vbeta and 13 Jbeta primers were used. Here immunoSEQ multiplex PCR was the method, and the copy in TCRdb shows in-frame clones only, minus some. The sample lists approximately 100,000 clones, approximately 77% occurring once. Sequencing was done on a sample of PBMCs. All receptors derive from a male donor in good health and CMV-seropositive.

J is TRBJ1-1 and V is TRBV18, with D tentatively TRBD1 (6 bases). From germline, CDR1 is KGHSH and CDR2 LQKENI. CDR3 length equals 14 residues. Trimming stripped 4 bases from V and 7 bases from J, with 16 bases between. CDR3 amino acids: CASSQESGAIEAFF. The CDR3 region has the DNA TGTGCCAGCTCACAGGAATCAGGGGCCATTGAAGCTTTCTTT.

V usage is TRBV5-1 and J usage is TRBJ2-3, with D possibly TRBD1 on 6 matching bases. V was pared by 4 bases and J by 2 bases, with 17 bases between. Germline V lookup: CDR1 SGHRS, CDR2 YFSETQ. This CDR3 has 16 amino acids. In nucleotides, the CDR3 is TGCGCCAGCAGCCTCCGCGTAGACAGGTTCACAGATACGCAGTATTTT. Its translation: CASSLRVDRFTDTQYF.

The chain links TRBV25-1 to TRBJ2-7, with 10 bases aligning to TRBD1. Germline V gene lookup returns CDR1 MGHDK and CDR2 SYGVNS. The CDR3 is 16 residues long. J gave up 0 bases and V 6 bases, and 8 bases lay outside the gene matches. Here the CDR3 DNA reads TGTGCCAGCAGCGGGACAGGGGAGACCCTCTCCTACGAGCAGTACTTC. Protein product: CASSGTGETLSYEQYF.

The rearrangement uses TRBV19 and TRBJ1-1; the match to TRBD1 covers 8 bases. Per the germline V gene, CDR1 is LNHDA and CDR2 is SQIVND (reference sequence). Unmatched junction bases numbered 13, after V lost 3 bases and J lost 7 bases. The CDR3 is 16 residues long. The DNA for the CDR3 is TGTGCCAGTAGTATGAGGAAGGGGACAGGAACTGGTGAAGCTTTCTTT. This gives the protein CASSMRKGTGTGEAFF.

This clone has a handful of counts. V is TRBV4-2 and J is TRBJ2-3; 13 bases align to TRBD2. Germline V gene lookup returns CDR1 LGHNA and CDR2 YNFKEQ. The CDR3 is 20 amino acids. The V and J ends lost 0 bases and 3 bases, in that order; junction bases with no gene match: 12. Written as DNA, the CDR3 is TGTGCCAGCAGCCAAGATCTTCGGGGATGGACTAGCGGGGGAACAGATACGCAGTATTTT. Encoded protein: CASSQDLRGWTSGGTDTQYF.

The gene calls are TRBV28 and TRBJ2-7; 7 positions agree with TRBD1. The germline V gene has CDR1 MDHEN and CDR2 SYDVKM. CDR3 length: 13 amino acids. After removal of 6 bases from V and 2 bases from J, the junction contained 4 bases not matched to a gene. CDR3 in amino acids: CASRRQGTYEQYF. Written as DNA, the CDR3 is TGTGCCAGCAGGCGACAGGGAACCTACGAGCAGTACTTC. Drawing the rest from reference TRBV28 and TRBJ2-7, the complete variable domain is DVKVTQSSRYLVKRTGEKVFLECVQDMDHENMFWYRQDPGLGLRLIYFSYDVKMKEKGDIPEGYSVSREKKERFSLILESASTNQTSMYLCASRRQGTYEQYFGPGTRLTVT.

This clone was found once. This sequence joins TRBV19 and TRBJ1-2; a weak D match, TRBD1 (6 bases). Trimming took off 3 bases at V and 7 bases at J, with 15 bases between the two ends. In germline, CDR1 is LNHDA, CDR2 SQIVND (reference sequence). The CDR3 is 14 residues long. The CDR3 sequence: CASSISRGTPGYTF. The CDR3 DNA reads as TGTGCCAGTAGTATTAGCCGTGGGACACCTGGCTACACCTTC.

The chain combines TRBV7-9 with TRBJ2-7; the D gene is possibly TRBD2 (7 bases). The CDR3 is made up of 18 amino acids. The ends were cut back, 7 bases at V and 0 bases at J, with 25 bases in the middle. Germline V gene sequence: CDR1 SEHNR, CDR2 FQNEAQ (reference sequence). CDR3: CASTPGDLYRGDSYEQYF. The CDR3 nucleotides read TGTGCCAGCACCCCAGGGGACCTTTATCGGGGGGACTCCTACGAGCAGTACTTC.